This T cell receptor beta chain was identified during a study of T cell repertoires in cytomegalovirus infection. Study as a whole: Selection of CMV epitopes for the study included recently identified HLA-C-restricted and well-studied HLA-B-restricted ones. It was the public TCR beta signatures that indicated both CMV infection and matching HLA type. Overall study results and limits: The response measured ex vivo was dominated by TCR beta clonotypes (HLA-C-restricted and CMV-specific).

This clonotype was picked up a small number of times. Its antigen is currently unknown. Germline CDR1 is MNHEY and CDR2 is SVGAGI. CDR3 length equals 14 residues. Trimming took off 5 bases at V and 1 base at J, with 12 bases between the two ends. Via MiXCR, TCRdb re-called the reads, giving one row per CDR3 protein. The repertoire has 830,000 or so distinct CDR3 sequences, about 30% of them found once; the top ten carry 12%. This sequence was found in a human donor in good health (CMV status not recorded). Some clones in this sample may be carry-over from other donors' samples. This chain connects TRBV6-5 to TRBJ2-7, with D maybe TRBD1 (5 bases). This sample comprised cultured CD8+ T cells from PBMCs, obtained from culture after CMV antigen stimulation. In DNA form, the CDR3 reads TGTGCCAGCAGTAGGGGTCCTGGGTCCTACGAGCAGTACGTC. As protein: CASSRGPGSYEQYV.